A selection of T cell receptor beta chains follows, all from one sample in a study of blood T cell repertoires in COVID-19. Profiling relied on immunoSEQ multiplex PCR, and the TCRdb table lists in-frame clones only, not all of them. In the table there are 150,000 to 200,000 clones, roughly 84% of which are singletons. The sequenced material came from peripheral blood. The origin of the receptors is a middle-aged man with acute or convalescent COVID-19. Each CDR3 is given with its conserved first and last residue. The order of the fields is V gene, CDR3 protein.

TRBV7-8,CASSLEGQGLETQYF
TRBV7-9,CASSLGGGARMETQYF
TRBV11-3,CASSRTSGDLTGELFF
TRBV5-1,CASSLGGAGGQETQYF
TRBV2,CASSEGRQGTQYF
TRBV9,CASSVGGPSVF
TRBV28,CASSYSGNYEQYF
TRBV28,CASSEPRNSPLHF
TRBV28,CASSVSGYGYTF
TRBV3-1/TRBV3-2,CASSRNRGSPVTNEKLFF
TRBV6-5,CASSYMGLEQYF
TRBV9,CASSDESDTQYF
TRBV3-1/TRBV3-2,CASSLYGQGPYEQYF
TRBV5-1,CATRLAGVQDTQYF
TRBV6-5,CASSWAGSTEAFF